This T cell receptor beta chain was observed in a study of beta chain features in type 1 diabetes. As for the study in general: When patients were set against healthy donors, age, gender and cell yields were similar.

On this clone itself: What it binds is unknown.

Populations obtained by sorting all exceeded 95% purity. Expressed TCRB transcripts got sequenced, as all isolated RNA was reverse transcribed. It was found that naive, central memory and regulatory T cell samples averaged roughly 3.6 million reads. TCRdb's table, derived via immunoSEQ multiplex PCR, lists solely in-frame clones and lacks some. The data show under 250,000 clones, over 11% seen once. Study-level points and caveats: Moderately but significantly shorter TCRB CDR3s were found in Type 1 diabetes patients in all four CD4+ subsets.

Per germline, CDR1 SGHRS and CDR2 YFSETQ. V dropped 2 bases and J dropped 8; count of bases not matched to a gene: 5. The CDR3 spans 14 residues. V is TRBV5-1 and J is TRBJ2-3, with 10 bases lining up with TRBD1. Material for sequencing was naive CD4+ T cells from blood. This sequence originates from a man aged 25-40 years with type 1 diabetes. This CDR3 reads CASSFRQGAGTQYF. CDR3 DNA sequence: TGCGCCAGCAGCTTCAGACAGGGGGCTGGTACGCAGTATTTT.